This paragraph covers one T cell receptor (beta chain) sequence. Its target is unknown. The data derive from a study of chemoradiotherapy in HPV16-positive cancers. Looking at the study overall: Functional T-cell assays on a couple of HPV16-positive patients' cells defined candidate HPV-specific clones and common TCR motifs. Overall study results and limits: During treatment, candidate HPV-specific clones and E7-related motifs expanded in tumor. The functional HPV-specific definition rests on just two HPV16-positive patients.

The CDR3 extends over 14 amino acids. V was pared by 6 bases and J by 5 bases, with 16 bases between. The germline CDR1 and CDR2 sequences are KGHSH and LQKENI. Libraries were prepared by immunoSEQ multiplex PCR; TCRdb keeps only in-frame clonotypes and omits some of them. Of 1,100 or so clones detected, about 81% appear once; the ten largest clones hold 5.9%. Repertoires were sampled repeatedly during chemoradiotherapy. The TCR was taken from a human donor with HPV-associated anogenital cancer. The V and J genes are TRBV18 and TRBJ2-5, with D perhaps matching TRBD2 (6 bases). The sequencing used tumor tissue, collected from a patient who underwent chemoradiotherapy. The CDR3 DNA follows: TGTGCCAGCTCGCTTGCGGGACGGCGGGAGACCCAGTACTTC. It yields the protein CASSLAGRRETQYF.